Sequencing of this T cell receptor beta chain was carried out in a study of blood T cell repertoires in COVID-19. Study details: PBMCs, B-cell-depleted T cells, or T cells were the source of the cDNA or gDNA that made up the material.

Some clones are missing from TCRdb's copy, which holds only in-frame ones; the method was immunoSEQ multiplex PCR. The sample holds about 58,000 clones, more than 70% seen once. Germline loops: CDR1 SGHVS, CDR2 FNYEAQ. The CDR3 runs to 15 residues. Trimming took 1 base from V and 7 from J, leaving 14 bases between them. Sample: peripheral blood. The J gene is TRBJ1-5, the V gene TRBV7-6; D is unclear. The clonotype was recovered from a man aged 35-49 years with active COVID-19. CDR3 loop: CASSLVGGSGQPQHF. In DNA, the CDR3 is TGTGCCAGCAGCTTAGTGGGTGGTTCGGGGCAGCCCCAGCATTTT.